The 2 T cell receptor beta chains below all came from one sample that was sequenced in a study of blood T cell repertoires in COVID-19. The data were produced by immunoSEQ multiplex PCR, yet TCRdb's version contains in-frame clones alone and is incomplete. The data show about 120,000 clones, 75% to 90% seen once. Sequenced material: peripheral blood. Receptor source: an older woman with acute or convalescent COVID-19.

CDR3 nucleotides: TGTGCCAGCAGCTTTACCGGGACAGGGGGCCTTGGCTACACCTTC. This encodes CASSFTGTGGLGYTF. The chain combines TRBV5-4 with TRBJ1-2; 12 bases are a match to TRBD1. Germline loops: CDR1 SGHNT, CDR2 YYREEE (reference sequence). CDR3 length: 15 residues. Losses at the gene ends were 2 bases for V and 7 bases for J; bases not matched to a gene: 6.

This sequence joins TRBV13 and TRBJ1-2, with unresolved D. The CDR3 totals 13 residues. Germline CDR1 reads PRHDT; CDR2 reads FYEKMQ (reference sequence). Trimming took 6 bases from V and 4 from J, leaving 12 bases between them. The CDR3 is CASRGRMGYGYTF. The CDR3 coding sequence is TGTGCCAGCAGAGGGAGAATGGGCTATGGCTACACCTTC.